This entry lists 13 T cell receptor beta chains sequenced from one sample in a study of blood T cell repertoires in COVID-19. TCRdb's copy holds only in-frame clones and misses some; the assay was immunoSEQ multiplex PCR. Of around 700,000 clones listed, more than 80% were seen once; the top ten hold approximately 0.3%. The material sequenced was peripheral blood. These receptor sequences come from a woman aged 18-35 years with acute or convalescent COVID-19.

This sequence joins TRBV11-2 and TRBJ2-7, with D perhaps TRBD1 (6 bases). V was pared by 3 bases and J by 2 bases, with 11 bases between. Germline values: CDR1 SGHAT, CDR2 FQNNGV. The CDR3 spans 14 residues. Here the CDR3 DNA reads TGTGCCAGCAGCTTTATTGACAGGACCTACGAGCAGTACTTC. Amino acids: CASSFIDRTYEQYF.

The V call is TRBV9, the J call TRBJ1-2; TRBD1 matches at 8 bases. Germline trimming cut 0 bases from V and 2 bases from J; bases unmatched to any gene: 3. Germline V gene sequence: CDR1 SGDLS, CDR2 YYNGEE. The CDR3 contains 15 residues. DNA of the CDR3: TGTGCCAGCAGCGTAGGGACAGGGCCAAACTATGGCTACACCTTC. As protein: CASSVGTGPNYGYTF.

This clone was recorded a few times. The V call is TRBV7-2, the J call TRBJ2-7; weak D call: TRBD2 (6 bases). CDR3 size: 13 residues. Trimming cost V 6 bases and J 3 bases, with 12 bases left between them. Looked up from germline, CDR1 is SGHTA and CDR2 is FQGNSA. CDR3 in DNA: TGTGCCAGCAGTCCGGGACTCTACTACGAGCAGTACTTC. Amino acids: CASSPGLYYEQYF.

This clone was picked up one time. An end of the junction differs from the germline gene, which may be a read error. The J gene is TRBJ1-2, the V gene TRBV25-1; D is perhaps TRBD1 (5 bases). Germline loops: CDR1 MGHDK, CDR2 SYGVNS. CDR3 length: 10 amino acids. CDR3 bases: TGTGCCAGCAGTGAAGCGACAGTCGTCTTC. It codes for CASSEATVVF.

This clone came up once. CDR3 sequence reads: CASSDPSSNTEAFF. As DNA, the CDR3 is TGTGCCAGCAGTGACCCTTCTTCGAACACTGAAGCTTTCTTT. The rearrangement uses TRBV25-1 and TRBJ1-1; D is unresolved. Germline V lookup: CDR1 MGHDK, CDR2 SYGVNS. The CDR3 is made up of 14 amino acids. Trimming shortened V by 3 bases and J by 1 base, and 9 bases separated the two germline ends.

This clone was recorded only once. The chain has TRBV28 and TRBJ1-4; no clear D gene. Germline V CDR1 and CDR2: MDHEN, SYDVKM. With 3 bases removed from V and 7 bases from J, the gap between germline ends came to 15 bases. CDR3 length: 15 residues. DNA for the CDR3: TGTGCCAGCAGTTTCCCCCGGCCAGGCACTGAAAAACTGTTTTTT. Translating it yields CASSFPRPGTEKLFF.

V usage is TRBV27 and J usage is TRBJ2-3; weak D call: TRBD2 (6 bases). This CDR3 is built from 16 residues. The V gene's germline CDR1 is MNHEY and CDR2 SMNVEV (reference sequence). V was clipped by 2 bases and J by 6 bases, with 18 bases between them. The DNA of the CDR3 is TGTGCCAGCAGTTTAAGCGGGCCAGTCCGTTGGGATACGCAGTATTTT. It translates to CASSLSGPVRWDTQYF.

The chain has TRBV10-3 and TRBJ1-1; perhaps TRBD1 as D (6 bases). Per the germline V gene, CDR1 is ENHRY and CDR2 is SYGVKD. CDR3 length equals 14 residues. Trimming shortened V by 3 bases and J by 8 bases, and 16 bases separated the two germline ends. DNA of the CDR3: TGTGCCATCAGTGAAGGGGCGGGGGGCCCAGAAGCTTTCTTT. Amino acid sequence: CAISEGAGGPEAFF.

This clone was seen once. V gene TRBV30 combines with J gene TRBJ2-5; D not resolved. The V gene lost 3 bases and the J gene lost 4 bases, with 6 bases spanning the gap. Germline V gives CDR1 GTSNPN, CDR2 SVGIG (reference sequence). The CDR3 extends over 11 amino acids. The CDR3 here is CAWSVLETQYF. The CDR3 nucleotides read TGTGCCTGGAGCGTTTTAGAGACCCAGTACTTC.

The chain carries TRBV18 and TRBJ1-1, with 8 bases that match TRBD1. Looked up from germline, CDR1 is KGHSH and CDR2 is LQKENI. There are 15 residues in the CDR3. Losses at the gene ends were 3 bases for V and 2 bases for J; bases not matched to a gene: 5. The CDR3 loop is CASSPQQGDNTEAFF. The CDR3 nucleotides read TGTGCCAGCTCACCTCAACAGGGGGACAACACTGAAGCTTTCTTT.

In DNA form, the CDR3 reads TGTGCCAGCAGTGAGGAGCTAGCCAAAAACATTCAGTACTTC. It yields the protein CASSEELAKNIQYF. The chain has TRBV28 and TRBJ2-4; no firm D call. Germline loops: CDR1 MDHEN, CDR2 SYDVKM. V lost 5 bases and J 0 bases, leaving 8 bases between the germline ends. The CDR3 has 14 amino acids.

J is TRBJ2-3 and V is TRBV7-2; 13 bases align to TRBD2. This CDR3 comprises 19 residues. The V gene end was trimmed by 2 bases and the J gene end by 0 bases; junction bases not matched to a gene: 8. Germline lookup yields CDR1 SGHTA and CDR2 FQGNSA. CDR3 bases: TGTGCCAGCAGCTTAAAGGGGACTAGCGGGACTAGAAGCACAGATACGCAGTATTTT. Protein sequence: CASSLKGTSGTRSTDTQYF.

The rearrangement links TRBV2 to TRBJ2-2; D perhaps matches TRBD2 (6 bases). The germline V gene encodes CDR1 SNHLY and CDR2 FYNNEI. The CDR3 has 15 amino acids. Trimming pared 7 bases from V and 4 bases from J, leaving 16 bases between. The CDR3 spells CASKGLRGLTGELFF. The CDR3 nucleotides read TGTGCCAGCAAAGGCCTGCGGGGACTCACCGGGGAGCTGTTTTTT.